This T cell receptor beta chain is from a study of graft-versus-host responses after intestinal transplantation. Study summary: Transplants were multivisceral, liver-intestinal, or isolated intestinal. Study-level findings and limits: There was an association between peak levels of circulating GvH clones and early post-transplant HvG declines. The authors found GvH clones in recipient marrow, some appearing first in ileum or blood.

As to this clone: The antigen is not known.

The table came from immunoSEQ multiplex PCR; TCRdb's copy has only in-frame clones and leaves some out. The table has about 110,000 clones, 85% to 95% seen once; the top ten hold less than 1.5%. This receptor was taken from a human donor who was the organ donor for an intestinal transplant. The source was unstimulated CD8+ T cells sorted from spleen or lymph node cells, collected before transplant.

Written as DNA, the CDR3 is TGTGCCAGCAGTTACGTGGGAGGAGACGAGCAGTACTTC. Amino acid sequence: CASSYVGGDEQYF. The chain carries TRBV6-5 and TRBJ2-7; possible D gene TRBD2, 6 bases. The CDR3 is 13 residues long. Between the trimmed V and J ends, which lost 2 bases and 5 bases, there was a span of 10 bases. CDR1 and CDR2 from the germline V gene are MNHEY and SVGAGI.